These T cell receptor beta chains were read from a single sample in a study of T-cell reconstitution after alpha-beta-depleted transplantation in children. From the PCR reads, TCRdb called clonotypes with MiXCR, one entry per CDR3 protein. Among roughly 610,000 distinct CDR3 sequences listed, 10% were seen once. The input for sequencing was PBMCs from the stem cell graft donor, taken from the stem cell graft. All receptors come from a human donor who donated a stem cell graft to a child with acute myeloid leukemia. Each CDR3 is given with its conserved first and last residue. D genes are given only for firm matches. Part of the rows lack a size; the others show once, few, many or a class for expanded clones.

cdr3_nt: TGCGCCAGCAGCCAAGACGGGACTAGCGGGAGGGCCGGGGACACAGATACGCAGTATTTT; cdr3_aa: CASSQDGTSGRAGDTDTQYF; j_call: TRBJ2-3; clone_size: NA; v_call: TRBV4-3; d_call: TRBD2
cdr3_nt: TGCGCCAGCAGCCAAGATTCAGGGGCGGGTGGCTACACCTTC; cdr3_aa: CASSQDSGAGGYTF; j_call: TRBJ1-2; clone_size: NA; v_call: TRBV4-3; d_call: NA
cdr3_nt: TGTGCCAGCAGTACCTTACAGGGGGCTAAAGGTGGCTACACCTTC; cdr3_aa: CASSTLQGAKGGYTF; j_call: TRBJ1-2; clone_size: NA; v_call: TRBV12-3/TRBV12-4; d_call: TRBD1
cdr3_nt: TGTGCCAGCGGCCTAAACACCATATATTTT; cdr3_aa: CASGLNTIYF; j_call: TRBJ1-3; clone_size: few; v_call: TRBV28; d_call: NA
cdr3_nt: TGTGCCAGCAGCTCCTCTGGAGGGAAGACTGAAGCTTTCTTT; cdr3_aa: CASSSSGGKTEAFF; j_call: TRBJ1-1; clone_size: few; v_call: TRBV7-3; d_call: NA
cdr3_nt: TGTGCTAGCAGCTTAGGAGGGGTCGACTCTGGGGCCAACGTCCTGACTTTC; cdr3_aa: CASSLGGVDSGANVLTF; j_call: TRBJ2-6; clone_size: few; v_call: TRBV7-7; d_call: NA
cdr3_nt: TGTGCCAGCAGTTACTCGCTGGCAAGAGTTGCAGATACGCAGTATTTT; cdr3_aa: CASSYSLARVADTQYF; j_call: TRBJ2-3; clone_size: NA; v_call: TRBV6-5; d_call: NA
cdr3_nt: TGTGCCACCAGCTTCGGGCGGGACGGATCCTACGAGCAGTACTTC; cdr3_aa: CATSFGRDGSYEQYF; j_call: TRBJ2-7; clone_size: NA; v_call: TRBV15; d_call: NA
cdr3_nt: TGTGCCAGCAGCCAAGATGCGACACACTCGCAAGAGACCCAGTACTTC; cdr3_aa: CASSQDATHSQETQYF; j_call: TRBJ2-5; clone_size: few; v_call: TRBV3-1; d_call: NA
cdr3_nt: TGTGCCAGCAGTTACATCCCCCAAAGGGACTCCGGCACAGATACGCAGTATTTT; cdr3_aa: CASSYIPQRDSGTDTQYF; j_call: TRBJ2-3; clone_size: NA; v_call: TRBV6-2/TRBV6-3; d_call: NA
cdr3_nt: TGCAGTGCTAGACTGGTACTAGCGGTCAAGGGGCAGTTCTTC; cdr3_aa: CSARLVLAVKGQFF; j_call: TRBJ2-1; clone_size: many; v_call: TRBV20-1; d_call: TRBD2
cdr3_nt: TGTGCCAGCTCACCTCGAGACTCTGGAAACACCATATATTTT; cdr3_aa: CASSPRDSGNTIYF; j_call: TRBJ1-3; clone_size: NA; v_call: TRBV18; d_call: NA
cdr3_nt: TGTGCCAGCAGGCCTAGGGGGAGTGTCCACAATGAGCAGTTCTTC; cdr3_aa: CASRPRGSVHNEQFF; j_call: TRBJ2-1; clone_size: few; v_call: TRBV27; d_call: NA
cdr3_nt: TGTGCCAGCAGCCCTGACAGGGTCTATGGCTACACCTTC; cdr3_aa: CASSPDRVYGYTF; j_call: TRBJ1-2; clone_size: many; v_call: TRBV12-3/TRBV12-4; d_call: TRBD1
cdr3_nt: TGCAGCGTTGGGGGTTCGGCGGAATCCTCTAACTATGGCTACACCTTC; cdr3_aa: CSVGGSAESSNYGYTF; j_call: TRBJ1-2; clone_size: NA; v_call: TRBV29-1; d_call: NA
cdr3_nt: TGCTGTGCTCGCCCGGGACTAGCGGGAGGGGCCTACAATGAGCAGTTCTTC; cdr3_aa: CCARPGLAGGAYNEQFF; j_call: TRBJ2-1; clone_size: NA; v_call: TRBV20-1; d_call: TRBD2
cdr3_nt: TGCAGTGCTAGAGATACAGGGGAAGGGGGGAATTCACCCCTCCACTTT; cdr3_aa: CSARDTGEGGNSPLHF; j_call: TRBJ1-6; clone_size: many; v_call: TRBV20-1; d_call: TRBD1
cdr3_nt: TGCAGTGCTAGGGGGGACAGCTCCTACAATGAGCAGTTCTTC; cdr3_aa: CSARGDSSYNEQFF; j_call: TRBJ2-1; clone_size: many; v_call: TRBV20-1; d_call: TRBD1
cdr3_nt: TGCAGTGCTAGAGATCCCTGGGCGGGAGTTGTAGAGACCCAGTACTTC; cdr3_aa: CSARDPWAGVVETQYF; j_call: TRBJ2-5; clone_size: few; v_call: TRBV20-1; d_call: TRBD2
cdr3_nt: TGTGCCAGCGGTTTGTGGGGCACAGATACGCAGTATTTT; cdr3_aa: CASGLWGTDTQYF; j_call: TRBJ2-3; clone_size: few; v_call: TRBV27; d_call: NA
cdr3_nt: TGTGCCAGCGACCCGGGACACTTCTATGGCTACACCTTC; cdr3_aa: CASDPGHFYGYTF; j_call: TRBJ1-2; clone_size: NA; v_call: TRBV18; d_call: NA
cdr3_nt: TGCGCCAGCAGCTTGGACGGGAGCAAAAACAATGAGCAGTTCTTC; cdr3_aa: CASSLDGSKNNEQFF; j_call: TRBJ2-1; clone_size: NA; v_call: TRBV5-1; d_call: NA
cdr3_nt: TGTGCCAGCAGCTTAGAGGTCGGTAGCGGGAGGGCCGGGAATGAGCAGTTCTTC; cdr3_aa: CASSLEVGSGRAGNEQFF; j_call: TRBJ2-1; clone_size: few; v_call: TRBV11-2; d_call: TRBD2
cdr3_nt: TGCGCCAGCAGCCCTGCTAGACGGGGTCCGGGGGTGGGGGGCAATCAGCCCCAGCATTTT; cdr3_aa: CASSPARRGPGVGGNQPQHF; j_call: TRBJ1-5; clone_size: few; v_call: TRBV4-3; d_call: NA
cdr3_nt: TGCAGTGCTAGGACGGGCGGATCTAATGAAAAACTGTTTTTT; cdr3_aa: CSARTGGSNEKLFF; j_call: TRBJ1-4; clone_size: NA; v_call: TRBV20-1; d_call: NA
cdr3_nt: TGTGCCAGCAGTTGGGGAAGCGTCTCCTACAATGAGCAGTTCTTC; cdr3_aa: CASSWGSVSYNEQFF; j_call: TRBJ2-1; clone_size: NA; v_call: TRBV6-2/TRBV6-3; d_call: NA
cdr3_nt: TGTGCCACCAGTTCCGGGACATTGGGCTACACCTTC; cdr3_aa: CATSSGTLGYTF; j_call: TRBJ1-2; clone_size: many; v_call: TRBV24-1; d_call: NA
cdr3_nt: TGTGCTAGTGGTTTTGGCGGGAACACCGGGGAGCTGTTTTTT; cdr3_aa: CASGFGGNTGELFF; j_call: TRBJ2-2; clone_size: few; v_call: TRBV12-5; d_call: NA
cdr3_nt: TGTGCCAGCAGTTTACTAGGACAGAGCTCCTACGAGCAGTACTTC; cdr3_aa: CASSLLGQSSYEQYF; j_call: TRBJ2-7; clone_size: few; v_call: TRBV28; d_call: NA
cdr3_nt: TGTGCCAGCAGCCAAGTCTGGCAAGAGACCCAGTACTTC; cdr3_aa: CASSQVWQETQYF; j_call: TRBJ2-5; clone_size: NA; v_call: TRBV3-1; d_call: NA
cdr3_nt: TGTGCCAGCAGTCCAACTAGTAACGGTGAGCAGTTCTTC; cdr3_aa: CASSPTSNGEQFF; j_call: TRBJ2-1; clone_size: many; v_call: TRBV6-2/TRBV6-3; d_call: NA
cdr3_nt: TGTGCCAGCAGCGTCCGTGGGGAATTCTACGAGCAGTACTTC; cdr3_aa: CASSVRGEFYEQYF; j_call: TRBJ2-7; clone_size: NA; v_call: TRBV9; d_call: NA
cdr3_nt: TGCAGCCTTAGCGGGAAGTCAAATGAGCAGTTCTTC; cdr3_aa: CSLSGKSNEQFF; j_call: TRBJ2-1; clone_size: few; v_call: TRBV29-1; d_call: TRBD2
cdr3_nt: TGTGCCAGCAGCTGGGGACACGGAAAAACCGGGGAGCTGTTTTTT; cdr3_aa: CASSWGHGKTGELFF; j_call: TRBJ2-2; clone_size: NA; v_call: TRBV5-6; d_call: NA
cdr3_nt: TGCGCCAGCAGCTTGGAGGCCCCGAACACTGAAGCTTTCTTT; cdr3_aa: CASSLEAPNTEAFF; j_call: TRBJ1-1; clone_size: NA; v_call: TRBV5-1; d_call: NA
cdr3_nt: TGCGCCAGCAGCCTCGGACAGGGGAGGTCGACTTTCTTT; cdr3_aa: CASSLGQGRSTFF; j_call: TRBJ1-1; clone_size: NA; v_call: TRBV5-1; d_call: TRBD1
cdr3_nt: TGCAGTGCTCGTCCTTCCCAATTAGAGACCCAGTACTTC; cdr3_aa: CSARPSQLETQYF; j_call: TRBJ2-5; clone_size: many; v_call: TRBV20-1; d_call: NA
cdr3_nt: TGTGCCATCAGCGGGAGGGCCGCGAACGAGCAGTACTTC; cdr3_aa: CAISGRAANEQYF; j_call: TRBJ2-7; clone_size: many; v_call: TRBV10-3; d_call: TRBD2
cdr3_nt: TGTGCCAGCACCCCTTACTCTGGAAACACCATATATTTT; cdr3_aa: CASTPYSGNTIYF; j_call: TRBJ1-3; clone_size: NA; v_call: TRBV12-3/TRBV12-4; d_call: NA
cdr3_nt: TGTGCCAGCAGCCCCGAGACCCTATTAGGCGAGCAGTACTTC; cdr3_aa: CASSPETLLGEQYF; j_call: TRBJ2-7; clone_size: few; v_call: TRBV6-2/TRBV6-3; d_call: NA
cdr3_nt: TGTGCCAGCAACCCCGGAGGGCCAAAAGAGACCCAGTACTTC; cdr3_aa: CASNPGGPKETQYF; j_call: TRBJ2-5; clone_size: few; v_call: TRBV2; d_call: NA
cdr3_nt: TGCAGCGTTGAAGGGTTGGGAGATACGCAGTATTTT; cdr3_aa: CSVEGLGDTQYF; j_call: TRBJ2-3; clone_size: many; v_call: TRBV29-1; d_call: NA
cdr3_nt: TGCAGTGCTAGAGATATCTATCGAGCCGCGGGGCAGTACTTC; cdr3_aa: CSARDIYRAAGQYF; j_call: TRBJ2-7; clone_size: NA; v_call: TRBV20-1; d_call: NA
cdr3_nt: TGTGCCAGCAGTGATATTTCGTGGGGGTCGGAGACCCAGTACTTC; cdr3_aa: CASSDISWGSETQYF; j_call: TRBJ2-5; clone_size: NA; v_call: TRBV6-1; d_call: NA
cdr3_nt: TGTGCCAGCAGTGAAGGACCGACTAGCCGCAATGAGCAGTTCTTC; cdr3_aa: CASSEGPTSRNEQFF; j_call: TRBJ2-1; clone_size: few; v_call: TRBV6-1; d_call: TRBD2
cdr3_nt: TGCAGCGTTAATGGCTGGGGGAAAACTGGAAACACCATATATTTT; cdr3_aa: CSVNGWGKTGNTIYF; j_call: TRBJ1-3; clone_size: NA; v_call: TRBV29-1; d_call: NA
cdr3_nt: TGTGCCAGCTCACCGTCATTGGGGCAGTCGAATGAGCAGTTCTTC; cdr3_aa: CASSPSLGQSNEQFF; j_call: TRBJ2-1; clone_size: few; v_call: TRBV18; d_call: NA
cdr3_nt: TGTGCCAGCAGTTTATCGCCCACTAGGGTCAATGAGCAGTTCTTC; cdr3_aa: CASSLSPTRVNEQFF; j_call: TRBJ2-1; clone_size: few; v_call: TRBV28; d_call: NA
cdr3_nt: TGTGCCATCAGTGAGAGACGAAACGCTGCAACTAATGAAAAACTGTTTTTT; cdr3_aa: CAISERRNAATNEKLFF; j_call: TRBJ1-4; clone_size: many; v_call: TRBV10-3; d_call: NA
cdr3_nt: TGTGCCAGCAGTTTATTAGGGACTAGCGGTTACGAGCAGTACTTC; cdr3_aa: CASSLLGTSGYEQYF; j_call: TRBJ2-7; clone_size: many; v_call: TRBV27; d_call: TRBD2